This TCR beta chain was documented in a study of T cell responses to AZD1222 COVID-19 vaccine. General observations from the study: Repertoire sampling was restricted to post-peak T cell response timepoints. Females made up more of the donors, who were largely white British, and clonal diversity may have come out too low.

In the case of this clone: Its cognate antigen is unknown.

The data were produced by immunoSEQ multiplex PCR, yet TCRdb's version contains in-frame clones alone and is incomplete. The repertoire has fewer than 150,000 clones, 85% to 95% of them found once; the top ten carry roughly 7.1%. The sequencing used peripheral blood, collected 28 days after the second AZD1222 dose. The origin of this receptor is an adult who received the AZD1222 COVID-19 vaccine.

CDR3 region: CASSTQPTAYGYTF. CDR3 DNA sequence: TGTGCCAGTAGTACGCAACCTACAGCCTATGGCTACACCTTC. The chain carries TRBV19 and TRBJ1-2; no clear D gene. The V gene lost 4 bases and the J gene lost 4 bases, with 13 bases spanning the gap. Germline V gives CDR1 LNHDA, CDR2 SQIVND (reference sequence). The CDR3 runs 14 residues.